Here is one TCR beta chain with its context. The antigen remains undetermined. The data are from a study of CXCR3-negative and CXCR3-positive naive CD8 T cells. The study, taken as a whole, reports: The TRB CDR3s that CXCR3-positive naive cells carried were more hydrophobic than those of CXCR3-negative naive cells.

The CDR3 has 12 amino acids. The V gene's germline CDR1 is SQVTM and CDR2 ANQGSEA. Sorts performed in triplicate captured 320,000 or so cells each from every CD8+ T cell subset. Carrying UMI labels, the TRB cDNA libraries were prepared through 5' RACE. For each CDR3 protein, TCRdb gives one entry from its re-call of the 5' RACE reads, without DNA. The repertoire table contains tens of thousands of distinct CDR3 sequences. Sequenced: naive CXCR3+ CD8+ T cells from blood. The subset is: CD45RO-CCR7+CD27+CD95- naive CD8+ T cells expressing CXCR3 (TNR3+). The sequence was collected from a human donor in good health. Some clones in this sample may be carry-over from other donors' samples. The J gene is TRBJ1-2, the V gene TRBV29-1. CDR3 sequence: CSVAAGGGGYTF.